This T cell receptor beta chain originates from a study of radiotherapy plus CTLA-4 blockade in lung cancer. Study overall: Of all patients, approximately 19% responded objectively and approximately 31% showed disease control.

CDR1 and CDR2 from the germline V gene are LGHNA and YSLEER. The CDR3 loop spans 14 amino acids. Trimming took 4 bases from V and 6 from J, leaving 13 bases between them. Profiled with immunoSEQ multiplex PCR; TCRdb holds only in-frame clones, not every one. The sample lists tens of thousands of clones, 65% to 85% seen once, with 11% in the top ten. This clone was found a few times. Its antigen is still unknown. Study results and caveats: TCR clones of tumor origin grew in blood after radiotherapy plus ipilimumab. In blood, early T cell clone dynamics reportedly predicted response best, together with interferon-beta.

Lung cancer patients with chemo-refractory metastatic non-small-cell disease were given focal radiation plus CTLA-4 blockade with ipilimumab. Sequenced material: peripheral blood, taken from a patient treated with radiotherapy plus ipilimumab. This chain uses TRBV4-3 with TRBJ1-5, with D possibly being TRBD1 (5 bases). The TCR was taken from a human donor with non-small cell lung cancer who had stable disease on radiotherapy plus ipilimumab. CDR3 nucleotides: TGCGCCAGCAGCCCCCAGGGCCACGGTCAGCCCCAGCATTTT. Translated: CASSPQGHGQPQHF.